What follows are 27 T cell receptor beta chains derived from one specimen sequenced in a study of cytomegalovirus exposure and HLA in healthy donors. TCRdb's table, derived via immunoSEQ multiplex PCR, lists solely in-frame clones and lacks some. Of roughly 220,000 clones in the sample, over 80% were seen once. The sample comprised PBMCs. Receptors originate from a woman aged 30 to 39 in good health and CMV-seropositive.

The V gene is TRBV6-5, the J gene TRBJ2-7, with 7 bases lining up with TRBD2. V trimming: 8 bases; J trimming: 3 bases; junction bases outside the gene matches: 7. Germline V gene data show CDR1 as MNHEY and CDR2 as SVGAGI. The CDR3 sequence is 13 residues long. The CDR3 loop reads CASRAGVGYEQYF. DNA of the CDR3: TGTGCCAGCCGGGCGGGGGTCGGCTACGAGCAGTACTTC.

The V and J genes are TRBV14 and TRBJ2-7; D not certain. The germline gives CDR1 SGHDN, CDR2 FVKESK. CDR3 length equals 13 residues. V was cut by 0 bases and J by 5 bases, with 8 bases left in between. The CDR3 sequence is CASSQDLRDEQYF. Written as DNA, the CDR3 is TGTGCCAGCAGCCAAGATCTTCGGGACGAGCAGTACTTC. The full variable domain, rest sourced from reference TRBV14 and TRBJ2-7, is EAGVTQFPSHSVIEKGQTVTLRCDPISGHDNLYWYRRVMGKEIKFLLHFVKESKQDESGMPNNRFLAERTGGTYSTLKVQPAELEDSGVYFCASSQDLRDEQYFGPGTRLTVT.

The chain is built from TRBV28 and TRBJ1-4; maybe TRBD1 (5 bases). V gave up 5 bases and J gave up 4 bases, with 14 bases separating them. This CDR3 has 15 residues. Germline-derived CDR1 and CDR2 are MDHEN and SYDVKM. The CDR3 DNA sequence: TGTGCCAGCAGTAAGGCCGGGACGTTTAATGAAAAACTGTTTTTT. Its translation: CASSKAGTFNEKLFF.

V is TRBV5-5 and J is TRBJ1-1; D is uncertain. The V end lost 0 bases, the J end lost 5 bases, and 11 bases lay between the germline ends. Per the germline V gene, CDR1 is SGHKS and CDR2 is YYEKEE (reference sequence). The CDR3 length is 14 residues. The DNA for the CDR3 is TGTGCCAGCAGCTTGGCTATCACCGAGACTGAAGCTTTCTTT. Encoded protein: CASSLAITETEAFF.

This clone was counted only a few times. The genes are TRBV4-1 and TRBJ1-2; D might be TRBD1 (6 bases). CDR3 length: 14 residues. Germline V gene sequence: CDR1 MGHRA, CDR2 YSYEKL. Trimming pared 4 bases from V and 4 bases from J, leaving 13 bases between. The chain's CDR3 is CASSPFGQSYGYTF. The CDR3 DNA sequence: TGCGCCAGCAGCCCGTTTGGACAGTCCTATGGCTACACCTTC.

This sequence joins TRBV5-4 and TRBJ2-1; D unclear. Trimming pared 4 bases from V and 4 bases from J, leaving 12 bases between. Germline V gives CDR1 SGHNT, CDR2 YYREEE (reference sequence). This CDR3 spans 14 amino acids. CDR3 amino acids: CASSPRGIYNEQFF. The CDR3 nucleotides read TGTGCCAGCAGCCCACGTGGAATATACAATGAGCAGTTCTTC.

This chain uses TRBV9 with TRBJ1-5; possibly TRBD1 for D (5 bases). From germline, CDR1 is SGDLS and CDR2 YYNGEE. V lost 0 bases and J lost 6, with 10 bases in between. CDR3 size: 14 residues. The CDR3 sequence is CASSVGGRGQPQHF. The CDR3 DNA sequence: TGTGCCAGCAGCGTAGGGGGCCGGGGTCAGCCCCAGCATTTT.

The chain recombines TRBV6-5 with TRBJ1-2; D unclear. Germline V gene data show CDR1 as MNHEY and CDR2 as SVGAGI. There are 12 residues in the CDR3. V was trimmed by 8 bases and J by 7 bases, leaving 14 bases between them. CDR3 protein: CASGRTTGGYTF. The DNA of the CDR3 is TGTGCCAGCGGCAGGACGACGGGTGGCTACACCTTC.

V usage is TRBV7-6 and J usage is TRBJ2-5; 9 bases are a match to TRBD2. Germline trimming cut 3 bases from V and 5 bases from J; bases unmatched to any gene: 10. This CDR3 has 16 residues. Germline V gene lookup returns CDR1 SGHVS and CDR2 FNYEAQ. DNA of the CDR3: TGTGCCAGCAGCTTTTATGCGGGAGGGCGGGAGGAGACCCAGTACTTC. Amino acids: CASSFYAGGREETQYF.

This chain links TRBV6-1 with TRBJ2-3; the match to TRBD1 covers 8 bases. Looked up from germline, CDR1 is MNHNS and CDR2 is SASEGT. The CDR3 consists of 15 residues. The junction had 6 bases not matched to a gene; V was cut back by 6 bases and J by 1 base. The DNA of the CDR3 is TGTGCCAGCAGCCAAGGGACAGGCCGCACAGATACGCAGTATTTT. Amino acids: CASSQGTGRTDTQYF.

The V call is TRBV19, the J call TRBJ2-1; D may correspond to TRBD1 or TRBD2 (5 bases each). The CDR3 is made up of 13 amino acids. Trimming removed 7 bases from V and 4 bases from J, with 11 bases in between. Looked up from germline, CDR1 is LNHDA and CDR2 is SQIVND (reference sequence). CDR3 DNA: TGTGCCAGTATGGCAGAGGGGTACAATGAGCAGTTCTTC. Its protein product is CASMAEGYNEQFF.

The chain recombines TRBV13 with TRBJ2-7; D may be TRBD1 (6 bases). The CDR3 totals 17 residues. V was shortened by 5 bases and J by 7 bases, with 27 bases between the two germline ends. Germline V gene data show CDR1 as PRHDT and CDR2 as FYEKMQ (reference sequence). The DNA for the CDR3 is TGTGCCAGCAGCGCTCCCTACAGGGAGAGGAGGTTGATGGAGCAGTACTTC. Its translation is CASSAPYRERRLMEQYF.

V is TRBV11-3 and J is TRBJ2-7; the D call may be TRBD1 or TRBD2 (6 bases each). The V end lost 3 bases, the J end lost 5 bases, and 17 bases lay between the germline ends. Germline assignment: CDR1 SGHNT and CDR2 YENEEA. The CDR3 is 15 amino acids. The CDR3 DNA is TGTGCCAGCAGCTTCTCTTATGGGGGGCTCAACGAGCAGTACTTC. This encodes CASSFSYGGLNEQYF.

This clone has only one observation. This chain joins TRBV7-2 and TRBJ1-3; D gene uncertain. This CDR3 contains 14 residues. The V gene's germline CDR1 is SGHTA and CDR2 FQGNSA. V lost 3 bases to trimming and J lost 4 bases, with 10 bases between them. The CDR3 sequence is CASSFWGMGNTIYF. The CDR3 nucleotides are TGTGCCAGCAGCTTTTGGGGAATGGGAAACACCATATATTTT.

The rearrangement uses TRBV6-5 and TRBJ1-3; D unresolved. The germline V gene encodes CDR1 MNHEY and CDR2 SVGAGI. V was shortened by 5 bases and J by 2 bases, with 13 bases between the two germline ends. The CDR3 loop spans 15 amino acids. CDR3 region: CASSTTRMAGNTIYF. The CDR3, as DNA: TGTGCCAGCAGTACAACACGGATGGCTGGAAACACCATATATTTT.

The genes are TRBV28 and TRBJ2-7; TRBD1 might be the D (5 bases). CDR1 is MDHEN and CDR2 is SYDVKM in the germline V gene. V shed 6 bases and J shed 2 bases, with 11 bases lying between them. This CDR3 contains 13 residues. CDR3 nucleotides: TGTGCCAGCAGCCTATGGGGCACCTACGAGCAGTACTTC. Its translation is CASSLWGTYEQYF.

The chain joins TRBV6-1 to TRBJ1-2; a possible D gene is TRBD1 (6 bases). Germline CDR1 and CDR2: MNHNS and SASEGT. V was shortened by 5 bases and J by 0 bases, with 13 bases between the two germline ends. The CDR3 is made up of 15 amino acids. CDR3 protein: CASSWTAIANYGYTF. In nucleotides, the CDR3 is TGTGCCAGCAGTTGGACAGCAATAGCTAACTATGGCTACACCTTC.

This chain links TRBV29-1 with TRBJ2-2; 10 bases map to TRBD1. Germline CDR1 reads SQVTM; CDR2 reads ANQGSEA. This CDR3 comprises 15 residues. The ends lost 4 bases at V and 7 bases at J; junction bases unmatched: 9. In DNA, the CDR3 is TGCAGCGTTGTCGGTCGGGACAGGGGACACGGGGAGCTGTTTTTT. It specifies CSVVGRDRGHGELFF.

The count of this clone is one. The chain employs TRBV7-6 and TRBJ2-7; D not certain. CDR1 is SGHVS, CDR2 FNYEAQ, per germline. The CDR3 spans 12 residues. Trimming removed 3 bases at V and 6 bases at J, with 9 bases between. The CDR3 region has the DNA TGTGCCAGCAGCTTTGCCGGTGGCGAGCAGTACTTC. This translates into CASSFAGGEQYF.

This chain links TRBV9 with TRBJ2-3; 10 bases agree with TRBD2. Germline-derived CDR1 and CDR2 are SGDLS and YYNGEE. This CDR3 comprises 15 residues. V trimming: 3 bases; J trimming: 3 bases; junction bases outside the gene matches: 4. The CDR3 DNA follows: TGTGCCAGCAGCGCTAGCGGGGGCTTTACAGATACGCAGTATTTT. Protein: CASSASGGFTDTQYF.

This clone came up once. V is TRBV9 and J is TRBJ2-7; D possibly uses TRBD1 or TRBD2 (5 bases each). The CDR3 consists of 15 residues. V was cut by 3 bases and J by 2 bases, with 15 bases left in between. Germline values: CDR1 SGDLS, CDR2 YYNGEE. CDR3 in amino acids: CASSASGASPYEQYF. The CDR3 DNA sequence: TGTGCCAGCAGCGCCTCCGGGGCTTCCCCCTACGAGCAGTACTTC.

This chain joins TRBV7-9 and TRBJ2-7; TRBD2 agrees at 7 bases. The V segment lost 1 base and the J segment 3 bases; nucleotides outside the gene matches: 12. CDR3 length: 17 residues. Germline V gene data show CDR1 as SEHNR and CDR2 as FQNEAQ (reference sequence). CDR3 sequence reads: CASSLGDYSSKIYEQYF. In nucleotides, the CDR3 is TGTGCCAGCAGCTTAGGGGACTACAGCTCCAAGATCTACGAGCAGTACTTC.

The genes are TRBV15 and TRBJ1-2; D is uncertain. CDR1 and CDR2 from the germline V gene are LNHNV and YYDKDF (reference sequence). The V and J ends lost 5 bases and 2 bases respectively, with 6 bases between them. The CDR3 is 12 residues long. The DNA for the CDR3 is TGTGCCACCAGCTCTGCGAACTATGGCTACACCTTC. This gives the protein CATSSANYGYTF.

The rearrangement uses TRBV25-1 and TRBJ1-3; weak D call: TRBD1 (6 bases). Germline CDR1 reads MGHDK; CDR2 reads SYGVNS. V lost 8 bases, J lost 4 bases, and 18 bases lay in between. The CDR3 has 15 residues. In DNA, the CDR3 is TGTGCCAGCCGAAAAACAGGGAGCCCGGGAAACACCATATATTTT. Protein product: CASRKTGSPGNTIYF.

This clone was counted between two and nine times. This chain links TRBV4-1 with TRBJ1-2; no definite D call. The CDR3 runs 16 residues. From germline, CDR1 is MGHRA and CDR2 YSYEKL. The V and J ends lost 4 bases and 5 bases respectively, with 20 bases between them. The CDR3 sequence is CASSLAPSLRRYGYTF. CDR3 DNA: TGCGCCAGCAGCCTCGCTCCCTCTTTGCGGAGGTATGGCTACACCTTC.

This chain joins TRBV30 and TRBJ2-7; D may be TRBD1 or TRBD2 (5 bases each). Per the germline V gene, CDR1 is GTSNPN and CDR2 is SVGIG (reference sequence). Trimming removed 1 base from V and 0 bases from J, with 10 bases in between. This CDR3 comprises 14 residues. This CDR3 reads CAWSGDGNSYEQYF. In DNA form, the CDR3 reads TGTGCCTGGAGTGGGGACGGGAACTCCTACGAGCAGTACTTC. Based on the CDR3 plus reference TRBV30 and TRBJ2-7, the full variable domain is SQTIHQWPATLVQPVGSPLSLECTVEGTSNPNLYWYRQAAGRGLQLLFYSVGIGQISSEVPQNLSASRPQDRQFILSSKKLLLSDSGFYLCAWSGDGNSYEQYFGPGTRLTVT.

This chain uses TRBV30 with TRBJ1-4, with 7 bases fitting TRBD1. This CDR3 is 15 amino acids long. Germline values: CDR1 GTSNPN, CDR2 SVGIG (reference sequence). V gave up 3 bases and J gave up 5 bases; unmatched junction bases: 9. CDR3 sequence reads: CAWRHRGAGNEKLFF. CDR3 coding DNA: TGTGCCTGGAGGCACAGGGGCGCGGGGAATGAAAAACTGTTTTTT. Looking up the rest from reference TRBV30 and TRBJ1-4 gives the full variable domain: SQTIHQWPATLVQPVGSPLSLECTVEGTSNPNLYWYRQAAGRGLQLLFYSVGIGQISSEVPQNLSASRPQDRQFILSSKKLLLSDSGFYLCAWRHRGAGNEKLFFGSGTQLSVL.